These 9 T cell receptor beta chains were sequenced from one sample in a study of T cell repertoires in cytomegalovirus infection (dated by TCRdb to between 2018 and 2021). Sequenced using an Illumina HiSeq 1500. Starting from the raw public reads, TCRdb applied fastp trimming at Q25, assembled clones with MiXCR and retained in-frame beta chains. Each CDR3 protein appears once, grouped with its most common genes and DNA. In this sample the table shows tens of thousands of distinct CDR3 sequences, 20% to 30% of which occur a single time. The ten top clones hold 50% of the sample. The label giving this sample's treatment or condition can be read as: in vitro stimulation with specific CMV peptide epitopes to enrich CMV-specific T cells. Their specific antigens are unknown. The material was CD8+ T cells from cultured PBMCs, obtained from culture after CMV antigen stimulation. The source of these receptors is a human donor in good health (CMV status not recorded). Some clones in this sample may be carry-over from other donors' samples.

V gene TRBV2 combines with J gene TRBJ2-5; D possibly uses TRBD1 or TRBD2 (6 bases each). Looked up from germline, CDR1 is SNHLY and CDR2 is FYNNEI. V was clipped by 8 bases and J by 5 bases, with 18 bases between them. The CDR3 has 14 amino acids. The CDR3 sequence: CASSPGAGGETQYF. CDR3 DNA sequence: TGTGCCAGCTCCCCGGGGGCGGGCGGCGAGACCCAGTACTTC.

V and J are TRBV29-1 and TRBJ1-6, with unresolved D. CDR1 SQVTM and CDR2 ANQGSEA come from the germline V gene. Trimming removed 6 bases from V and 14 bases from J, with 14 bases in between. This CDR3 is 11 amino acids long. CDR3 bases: TGCAGCGTCAAAGACAAGACTTCCCTCCACTTT. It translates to CSVKDKTSLHF.

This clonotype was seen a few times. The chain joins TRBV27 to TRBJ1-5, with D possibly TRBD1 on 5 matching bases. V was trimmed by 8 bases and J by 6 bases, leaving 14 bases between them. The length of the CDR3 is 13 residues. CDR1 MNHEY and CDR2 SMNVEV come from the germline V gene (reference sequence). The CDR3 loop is CASGRGEGQPQHF. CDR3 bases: TGTGCCAGCGGACGGGGGGAGGGTCAGCCCCAGCATTTT.

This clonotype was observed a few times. The DNA for the CDR3 is TGTGCCAGCAGCTCCTCGACTAGCCTGTACCAAGAGACCCAGTACTTC. Its translation: CASSSSTSLYQETQYF. The V call is TRBV7-9, the J call TRBJ2-5; TRBD2 aligns across 7 bases. Trimming cost V 4 bases and J 0 bases; bases outside gene matches: 8. The germline CDR1 and CDR2 sequences are SEHNR and FQNEAQ (reference sequence). The CDR3 runs 16 residues.

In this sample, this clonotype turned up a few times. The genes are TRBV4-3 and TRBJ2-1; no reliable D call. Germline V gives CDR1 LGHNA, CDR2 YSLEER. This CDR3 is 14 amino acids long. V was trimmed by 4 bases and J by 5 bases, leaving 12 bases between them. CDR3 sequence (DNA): TGCGCCAGCAGCCCTGCCGAACCTAACAATGAGCAGTTCTTC. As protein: CASSPAEPNNEQFF.

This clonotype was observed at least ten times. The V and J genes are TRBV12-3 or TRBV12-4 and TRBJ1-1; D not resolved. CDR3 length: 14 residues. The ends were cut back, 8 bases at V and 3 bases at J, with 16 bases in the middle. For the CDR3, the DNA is TGTGCCAGCTACCTGGACGGTGGGTACACTGAAGCTTTCTTT. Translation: CASYLDGGYTEAFF.

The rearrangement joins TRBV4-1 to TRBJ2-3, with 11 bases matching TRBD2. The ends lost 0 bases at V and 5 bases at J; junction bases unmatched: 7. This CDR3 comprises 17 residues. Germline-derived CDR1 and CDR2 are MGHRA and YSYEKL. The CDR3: CASSQEVAGGQIDTQYF. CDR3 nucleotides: TGCGCCAGCAGCCAAGAAGTAGCGGGAGGGCAAATAGATACGCAGTATTTT.

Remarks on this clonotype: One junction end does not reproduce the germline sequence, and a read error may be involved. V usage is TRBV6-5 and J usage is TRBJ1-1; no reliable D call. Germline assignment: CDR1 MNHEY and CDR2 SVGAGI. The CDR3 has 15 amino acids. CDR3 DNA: TGTGCCAGCAGTTACCTGGACCTAAGGTGCACTGAAGCGTTCTTT. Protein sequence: CASSYLDLRCTEAFF.

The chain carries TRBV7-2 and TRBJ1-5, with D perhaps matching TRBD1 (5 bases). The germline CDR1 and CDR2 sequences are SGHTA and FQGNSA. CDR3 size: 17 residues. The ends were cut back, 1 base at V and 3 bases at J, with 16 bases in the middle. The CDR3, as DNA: TGTGCCAGCAGCTTAGTCCCAGGGTTCGGTAACAATCAGCCCCAGCATTTT. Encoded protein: CASSLVPGFGNNQPQHF.